This is a list of T cell receptor beta chains from one sample in a study of blood T cell repertoires in COVID-19. Using immunoSEQ multiplex PCR, the repertoire was profiled, and TCRdb retains in-frame clones only, with some absent. The data show tens of thousands of clones, about 83% seen once. Sequencing was carried out using peripheral blood. Source of these receptors: a human donor in a cohort sampled during active COVID-19. Both conserved end residues are part of each CDR3.

j_call: TRBJ2-7
v_call: TRBV7-8
cdr3_aa: CASSLRDRASSYEQYF

j_call: TRBJ1-5
v_call: TRBV28
cdr3_aa: CASSWDPGGRINQPQHF

j_call: TRBJ1-6
v_call: TRBV6-4
cdr3_aa: CASSDRTGGINSYNSPLHF

j_call: TRBJ2-7
v_call: TRBV29-1
cdr3_aa: CSVEEDSYEQYF

j_call: TRBJ2-5
v_call: TRBV18
cdr3_aa: CASSPVQGETQYF

j_call: TRBJ2-7
v_call: TRBV28
cdr3_aa: CASSPRDRVHGEQYF

j_call: TRBJ1-1
v_call: TRBV7-9
cdr3_aa: CASSLGDTGTEAFF

j_call: TRBJ1-3
v_call: TRBV6-5
cdr3_aa: CATGQTDSGNTIYF

j_call: TRBJ2-7
v_call: TRBV11-2
cdr3_aa: CASSLGSGRTGVAIYEQYF

j_call: TRBJ1-5
v_call: TRBV7-8
cdr3_aa: CASSETGTGRDSNQPQHF

j_call: TRBJ2-6
v_call: TRBV7-3
cdr3_aa: CASSRTSGKNSGANVLTF

j_call: TRBJ2-3
v_call: TRBV4-3
cdr3_aa: CASSQQREPPDTQYF

j_call: TRBJ2-1
v_call: TRBV7-5
cdr3_aa: CARSLADYRLLNEQFF

j_call: TRBJ2-5
v_call: TRBV24-1
cdr3_aa: CATSEGTVYQETQYF

j_call: TRBJ2-7
v_call: TRBV27
cdr3_aa: CASSLFPGYEQYF

j_call: TRBJ1-2
v_call: TRBV2
cdr3_aa: CASSPGTGQLYGYTF

j_call: TRBJ2-7
v_call: TRBV5-1
cdr3_aa: CASSGGLAYSYEQYF